A selection of T cell receptor beta chains follows, all from one sample in a study of T cells in Graves' hyperthyroidism and ophthalmopathy. From the multiplex PCR reads, TCRdb called clonotypes with MiXCR, one entry per CDR3 protein. This table has 190,000 or so distinct CDR3 sequences, approximately 16% appearing once. Sequencing was performed on blood. These receptor sequences come from a middle-aged man with Graves' hyperthyroidism. CDR3s include the opening cysteine and the closing phenylalanine or tryptophan. Each record gives: V gene, J gene, clone size, CDR3 protein. Rows may omit the clone size; those that give it use once, few, many or a size class.

>TRBV19|TRBJ2-4|many
CASSRGTDDIQYF
>TRBV2|TRBJ1-1|many
CASSPGTKEAFF
>TRBV4-2|TRBJ2-2|few
CASSQARTGELFF
>TRBV28|TRBJ1-1|few
CASSFGGEETKAFF
>TRBV6-2/TRBV6-3|TRBJ2-1|NA
CASSYSQSRGEYNEQFF
>TRBV6-1|TRBJ2-2|few
CASSEESGANTGELFF
>TRBV5-4|TRBJ2-7|NA
CASSLASGGASSYEQYF
>TRBV9|TRBJ1-3|NA
CASSVGGDTIYF
>TRBV20-1|TRBJ2-2|many
CSARVYRRSNTGELFF
>TRBV3-1|TRBJ1-3|NA
CASSQQQGDPGNTIYF
>TRBV20-1|TRBJ1-1|many
CSTYMNTEAFF
>TRBV3-1|TRBJ2-3|few
CASSQDQSGVADTQYF
>TRBV7-3|TRBJ2-1|many
CASSLTPRDEQFF
>TRBV7-8|TRBJ2-3|many
CASSLRGDADTQYF
>TRBV20-1|TRBJ2-5|many
CSASRGSQETQYF
>TRBV12-5|TRBJ1-4|many
CASGLVTGANEKLFF
>TRBV7-2|TRBJ2-7|many
CASSLNGAYEQYF
>TRBV28|TRBJ1-2|many
CASSPRTYYGYTF
>TRBV12-3/TRBV12-4|TRBJ2-5|many
CASSYLETQYF
>TRBV6-2/TRBV6-3|TRBJ2-1|NA
CASSYPRGLGRYEQFF
>TRBV9|TRBJ2-1|NA
CASSLAGPYNEQFF
>TRBV5-1|TRBJ1-2|many
CASSLDVSYGYTF
>TRBV19|TRBJ1-1|few
CASSIAGGRTEAFF
>TRBV30|TRBJ1-1|many
CAWSRGTEAFF
>TRBV28|TRBJ2-5|once
CASSWGWGRPLFQETQYF
>TRBV7-2|TRBJ2-3|NA
CASSLDVAGGQDTQYF
>TRBV11-3|TRBJ2-1|many
CASSTRTGGRDEQFF
>TRBV6-2/TRBV6-3|TRBJ2-1|NA
CASVPSGGRWNEQFF
>TRBV24-1|TRBJ2-5|many
CATSDRNPRTGGETQYF
>TRBV27|TRBJ2-5|NA
CASSLWGLGQETQYF
>TRBV2|TRBJ2-5|many
CASSEALAVETQYF
>TRBV20-1|TRBJ1-1|many
CSARERGLGGNTEAFF
>TRBV7-2|TRBJ1-6|many
CASSLVGGGDSPLHF